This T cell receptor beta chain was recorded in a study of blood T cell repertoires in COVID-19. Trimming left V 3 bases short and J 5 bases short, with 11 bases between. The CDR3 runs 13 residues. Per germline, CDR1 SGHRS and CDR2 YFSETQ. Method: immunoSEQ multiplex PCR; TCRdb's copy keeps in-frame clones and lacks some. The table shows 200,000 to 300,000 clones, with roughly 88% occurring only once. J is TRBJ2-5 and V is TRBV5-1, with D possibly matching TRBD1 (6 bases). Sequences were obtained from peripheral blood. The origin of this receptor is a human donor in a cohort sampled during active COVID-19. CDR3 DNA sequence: TGCGCCAGCAGCTCAACAGGGCCGGAGACCCAGTACTTC. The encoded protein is CASSSTGPETQYF.